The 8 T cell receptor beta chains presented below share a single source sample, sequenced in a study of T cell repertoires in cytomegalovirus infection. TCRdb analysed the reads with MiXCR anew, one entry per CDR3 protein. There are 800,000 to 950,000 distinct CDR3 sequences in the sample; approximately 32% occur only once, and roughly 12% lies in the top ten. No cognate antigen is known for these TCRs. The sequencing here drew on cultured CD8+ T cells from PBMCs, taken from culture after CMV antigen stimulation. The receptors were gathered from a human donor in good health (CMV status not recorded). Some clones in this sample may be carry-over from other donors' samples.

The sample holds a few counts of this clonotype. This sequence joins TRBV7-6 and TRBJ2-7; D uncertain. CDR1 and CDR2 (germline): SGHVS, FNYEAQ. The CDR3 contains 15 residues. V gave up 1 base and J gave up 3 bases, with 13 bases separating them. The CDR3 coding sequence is TGTGCCAGCAGCTTAGAGCAGGAAGTTTACTACGAGCAGTACTTC. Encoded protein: CASSLEQEVYYEQYF.

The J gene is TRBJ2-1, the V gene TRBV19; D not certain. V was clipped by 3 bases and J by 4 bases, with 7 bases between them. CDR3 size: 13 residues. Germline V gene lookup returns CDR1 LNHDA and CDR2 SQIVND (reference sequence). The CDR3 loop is CASSMYTYNEQFF. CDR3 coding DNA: TGTGCCAGTAGTATGTACACGTACAATGAGCAGTTCTTC.

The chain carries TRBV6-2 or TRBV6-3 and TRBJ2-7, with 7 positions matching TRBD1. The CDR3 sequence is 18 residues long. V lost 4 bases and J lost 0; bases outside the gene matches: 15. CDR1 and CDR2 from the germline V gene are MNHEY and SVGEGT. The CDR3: CASSFDRAAGPSSYEQYV. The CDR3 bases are TGTGCCAGCAGTTTCGACAGGGCGGCTGGGCCGAGCTCCTACGAGCAGTACGTC.

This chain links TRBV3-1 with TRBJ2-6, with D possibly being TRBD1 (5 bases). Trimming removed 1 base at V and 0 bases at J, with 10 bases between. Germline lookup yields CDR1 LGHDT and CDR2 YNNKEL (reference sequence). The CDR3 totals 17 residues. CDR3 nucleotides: TGTGCCAGCAGCCAAGCCATTGACAGCTCTGGGGCCAACGTCCTGACTTTC. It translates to CASSQAIDSSGANVLTF.

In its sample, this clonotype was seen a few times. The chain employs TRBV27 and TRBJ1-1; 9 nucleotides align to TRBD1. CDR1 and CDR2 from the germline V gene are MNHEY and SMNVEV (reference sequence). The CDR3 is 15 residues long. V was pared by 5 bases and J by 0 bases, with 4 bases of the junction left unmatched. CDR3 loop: CASSPRDRVNTEAFF. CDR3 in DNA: TGTGCCAGCAGTCCTAGGGACAGGGTGAACACTGAAGCTTTCTTT.

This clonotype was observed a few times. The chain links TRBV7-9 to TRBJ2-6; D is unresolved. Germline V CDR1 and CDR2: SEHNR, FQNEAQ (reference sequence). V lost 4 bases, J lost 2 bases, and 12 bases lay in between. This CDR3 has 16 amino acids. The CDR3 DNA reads TGTGCCAGCAGCTCCTTTCCTTCCCCTGGGGCCAACGTCCTGACTTTC. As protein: CASSSFPSPGANVLTF.

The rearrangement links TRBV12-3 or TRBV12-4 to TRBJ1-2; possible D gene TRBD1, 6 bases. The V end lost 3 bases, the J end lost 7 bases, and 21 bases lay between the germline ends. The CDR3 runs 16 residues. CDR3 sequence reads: CASSLAGVNSPFGYTF. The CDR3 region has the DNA TGTGCCAGCAGTTTGGCAGGGGTAAACTCCCCTTTTGGCTACACCTTC.

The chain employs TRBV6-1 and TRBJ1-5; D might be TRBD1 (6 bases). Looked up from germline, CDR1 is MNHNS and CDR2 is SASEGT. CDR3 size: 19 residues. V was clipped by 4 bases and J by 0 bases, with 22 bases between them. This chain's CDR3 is CASSGDLTGLGYSNQPQHF. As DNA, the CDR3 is TGTGCCAGCAGTGGAGACTTGACAGGCTTAGGGTATAGCAATCAGCCCCAGCATTTT.